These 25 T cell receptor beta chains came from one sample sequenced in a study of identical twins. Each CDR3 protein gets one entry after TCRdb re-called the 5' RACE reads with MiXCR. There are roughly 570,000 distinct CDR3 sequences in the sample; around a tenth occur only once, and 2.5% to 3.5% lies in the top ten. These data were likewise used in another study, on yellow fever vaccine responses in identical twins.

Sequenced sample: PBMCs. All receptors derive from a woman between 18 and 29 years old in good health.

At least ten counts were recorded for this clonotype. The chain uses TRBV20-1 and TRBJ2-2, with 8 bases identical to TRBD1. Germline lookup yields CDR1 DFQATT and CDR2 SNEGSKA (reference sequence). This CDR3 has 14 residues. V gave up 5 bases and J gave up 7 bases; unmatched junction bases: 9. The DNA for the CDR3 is TGCAGTGCTGAAAACAGGGGGAGCATCGGGGAGCTGTTTTTT. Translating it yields CSAENRGSIGELFF.

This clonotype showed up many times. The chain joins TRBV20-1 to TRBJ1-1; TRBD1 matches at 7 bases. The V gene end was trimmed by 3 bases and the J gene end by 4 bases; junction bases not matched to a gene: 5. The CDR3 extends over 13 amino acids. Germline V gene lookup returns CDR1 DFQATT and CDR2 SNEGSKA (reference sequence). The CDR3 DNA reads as TGCAGTGCTAGTGGACAGGTACTCACTGAAGCTTTCTTT. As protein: CSASGQVLTEAFF.

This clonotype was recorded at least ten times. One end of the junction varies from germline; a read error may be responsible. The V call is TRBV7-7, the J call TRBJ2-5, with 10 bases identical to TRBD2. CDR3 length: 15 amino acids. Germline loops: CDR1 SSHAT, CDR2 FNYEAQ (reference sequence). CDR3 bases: TGTGCTAGCAGCGAAATACTAGCGGGGTCAGAGACCCAGTACTTC. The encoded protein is CASSEILAGSETQYF. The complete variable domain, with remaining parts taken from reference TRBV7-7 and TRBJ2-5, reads GAGVSQSPRYKVTKRGQDVTLRCDPISSHATLYWYQQALGQGPEFLTYFNYEAQPDKSGLPSDRFSAERPEGSISTLTIQRTEQRDSAMYRCASSEILAGSETQYFGPGTRLLVL.

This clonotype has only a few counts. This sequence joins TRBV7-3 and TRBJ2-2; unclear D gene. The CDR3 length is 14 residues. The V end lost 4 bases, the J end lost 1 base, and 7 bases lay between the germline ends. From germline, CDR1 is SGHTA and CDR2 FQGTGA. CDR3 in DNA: TGTGCCAGCAGCTCCCGCCAGAACACCGGGGAGCTGTTTTTT. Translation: CASSSRQNTGELFF.

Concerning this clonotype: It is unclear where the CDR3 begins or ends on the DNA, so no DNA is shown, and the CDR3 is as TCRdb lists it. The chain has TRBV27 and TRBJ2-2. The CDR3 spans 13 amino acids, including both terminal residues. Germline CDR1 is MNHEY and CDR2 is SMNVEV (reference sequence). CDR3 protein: CASSFFGAGELFF.

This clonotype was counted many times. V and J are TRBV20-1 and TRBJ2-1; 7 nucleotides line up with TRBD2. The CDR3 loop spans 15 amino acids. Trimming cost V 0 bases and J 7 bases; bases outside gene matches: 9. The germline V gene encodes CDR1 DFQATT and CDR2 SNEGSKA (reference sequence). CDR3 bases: TGCAGTGCTAGAGACCCCCTCGAGGGAGGGAATGAGCAGTTCTTC. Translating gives CSARDPLEGGNEQFF.

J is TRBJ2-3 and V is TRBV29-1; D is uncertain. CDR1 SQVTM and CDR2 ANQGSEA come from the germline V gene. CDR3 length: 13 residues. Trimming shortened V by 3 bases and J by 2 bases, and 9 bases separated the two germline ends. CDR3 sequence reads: CSVDDLNTDTQYF. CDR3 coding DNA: TGCAGCGTTGACGACTTAAACACAGATACGCAGTATTTT.

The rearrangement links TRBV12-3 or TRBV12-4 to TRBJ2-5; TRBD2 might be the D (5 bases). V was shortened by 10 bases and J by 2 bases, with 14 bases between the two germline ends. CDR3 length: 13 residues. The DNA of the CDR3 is TGTGCCACCACGGACGGGAAACAAGAGACCCAGTACTTC. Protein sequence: CATTDGKQETQYF.

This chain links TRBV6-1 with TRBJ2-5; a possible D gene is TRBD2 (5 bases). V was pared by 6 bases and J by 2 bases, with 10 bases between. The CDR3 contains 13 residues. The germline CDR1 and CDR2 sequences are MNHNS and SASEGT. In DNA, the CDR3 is TGTGCCAGCAGGCCCCCGGGGCAAGAGACCCAGTACTTC. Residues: CASRPPGQETQYF.

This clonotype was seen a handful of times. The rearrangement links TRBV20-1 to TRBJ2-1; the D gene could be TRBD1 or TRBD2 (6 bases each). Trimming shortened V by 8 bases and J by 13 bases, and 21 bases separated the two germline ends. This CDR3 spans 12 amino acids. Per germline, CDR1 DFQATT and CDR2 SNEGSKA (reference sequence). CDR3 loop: CSHKRGDSFQFF. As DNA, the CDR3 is TGCAGTCACAAGAGGGGGGATTCATTCCAGTTCTTC.

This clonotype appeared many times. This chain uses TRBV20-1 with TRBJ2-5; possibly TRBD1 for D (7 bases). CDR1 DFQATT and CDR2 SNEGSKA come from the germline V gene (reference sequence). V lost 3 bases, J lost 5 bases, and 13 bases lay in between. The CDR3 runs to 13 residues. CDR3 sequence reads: CSASSGGMETQYF. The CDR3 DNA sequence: TGCAGTGCTAGTTCAGGGGGGATGGAGACCCAGTACTTC.

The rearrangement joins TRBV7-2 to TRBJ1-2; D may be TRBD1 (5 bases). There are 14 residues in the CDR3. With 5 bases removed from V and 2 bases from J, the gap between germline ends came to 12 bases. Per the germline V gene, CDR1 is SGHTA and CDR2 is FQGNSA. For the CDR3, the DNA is TGTGCCAGCAGCCTCGAAGGGACCAACTATGGCTACACCTTC. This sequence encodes CASSLEGTNYGYTF.

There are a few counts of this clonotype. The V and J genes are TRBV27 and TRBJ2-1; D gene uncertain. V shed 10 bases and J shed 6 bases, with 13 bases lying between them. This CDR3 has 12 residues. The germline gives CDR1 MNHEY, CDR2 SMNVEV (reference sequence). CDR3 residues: CATRNFPNEQFF. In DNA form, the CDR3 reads TGTGCCACACGTAATTTTCCCAATGAGCAGTTCTTC.

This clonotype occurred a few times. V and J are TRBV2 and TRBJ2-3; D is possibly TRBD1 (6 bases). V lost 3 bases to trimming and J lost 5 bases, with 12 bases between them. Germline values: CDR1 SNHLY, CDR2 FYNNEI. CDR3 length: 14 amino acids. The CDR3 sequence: CASSDQGRGDTQYF. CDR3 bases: TGTGCCAGCAGTGATCAGGGCAGGGGAGATACGCAGTATTTT.

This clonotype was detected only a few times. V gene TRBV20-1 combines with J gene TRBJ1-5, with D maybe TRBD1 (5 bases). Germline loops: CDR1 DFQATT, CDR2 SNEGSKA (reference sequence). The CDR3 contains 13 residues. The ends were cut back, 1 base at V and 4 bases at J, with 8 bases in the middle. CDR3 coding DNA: TGCAGTGCTAGAGGGGGGGAGAATCAGCCCCAGCATTTT. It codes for CSARGGENQPQHF.

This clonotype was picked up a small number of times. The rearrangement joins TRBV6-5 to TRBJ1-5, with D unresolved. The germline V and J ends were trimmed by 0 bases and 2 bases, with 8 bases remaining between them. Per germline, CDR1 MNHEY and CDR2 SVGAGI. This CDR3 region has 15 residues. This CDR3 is CASSYSGFGNQPQHF. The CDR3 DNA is TGTGCCAGCAGTTACTCCGGGTTCGGCAATCAGCCCCAGCATTTT.

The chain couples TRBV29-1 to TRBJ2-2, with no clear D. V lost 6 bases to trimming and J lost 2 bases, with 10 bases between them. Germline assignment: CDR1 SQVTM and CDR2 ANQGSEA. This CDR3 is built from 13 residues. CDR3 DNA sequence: TGCAGCGTCCGGGTCTTAAACACCGGGGAGCTGTTTTTT. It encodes CSVRVLNTGELFF.

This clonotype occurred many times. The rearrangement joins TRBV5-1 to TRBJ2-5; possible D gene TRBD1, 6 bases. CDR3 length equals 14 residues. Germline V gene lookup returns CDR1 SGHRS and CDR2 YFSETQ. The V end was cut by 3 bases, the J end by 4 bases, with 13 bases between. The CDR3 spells CASSWDTSAETQYF. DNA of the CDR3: TGCGCCAGCAGCTGGGACACTTCGGCAGAGACCCAGTACTTC.

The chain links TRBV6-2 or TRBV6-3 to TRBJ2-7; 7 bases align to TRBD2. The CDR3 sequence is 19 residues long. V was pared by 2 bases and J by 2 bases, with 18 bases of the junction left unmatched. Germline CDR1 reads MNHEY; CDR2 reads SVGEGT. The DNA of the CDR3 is TGTGCCAGCAGTTACCCCACTAGGTTCTTGGCTAGCGGCACCTACGAGCAGTACTTC. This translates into CASSYPTRFLASGTYEQYF.

DNA for the CDR3: TGTGCCAGCAGCCCAATAGGACGAGGGATGAACACCGGGGAGCTGTTTTTT. Translated, it gives CASSPIGRGMNTGELFF. The chain has TRBV27 and TRBJ2-2, with D perhaps matching TRBD2 (5 bases). Germline loops: CDR1 MNHEY, CDR2 SMNVEV (reference sequence). This CDR3 spans 17 amino acids. V lost 6 bases and J lost 1, with 18 bases in between.

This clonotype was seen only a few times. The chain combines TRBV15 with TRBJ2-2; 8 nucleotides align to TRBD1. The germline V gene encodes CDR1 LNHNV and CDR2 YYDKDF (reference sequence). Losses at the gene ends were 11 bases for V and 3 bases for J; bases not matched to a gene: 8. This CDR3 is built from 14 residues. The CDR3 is CASKLQGDTGELFF. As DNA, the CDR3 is TGTGCCTCGAAATTACAGGGGGACACCGGGGAGCTGTTTTTT.

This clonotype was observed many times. The CDR3 DNA reads as TGTGCCAGCAGCCCCGGGACGCCATACAATGAGCAGTTCTTC. Protein: CASSPGTPYNEQFF. This rearrangement joins TRBV12-3 or TRBV12-4 to TRBJ2-1, with D possibly being TRBD1 or TRBD2 (5 bases each). This CDR3 has 14 residues. Trimming removed 6 bases from V and 4 bases from J, with 13 bases in between.

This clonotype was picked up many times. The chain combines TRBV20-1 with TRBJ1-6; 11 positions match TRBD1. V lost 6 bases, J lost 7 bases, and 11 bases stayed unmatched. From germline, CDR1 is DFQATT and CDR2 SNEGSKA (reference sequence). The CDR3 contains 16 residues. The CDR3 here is CSAPPLGTGGNSPLHF. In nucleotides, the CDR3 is TGCAGTGCCCCGCCCCTTGGGACAGGGGGGAATTCACCCCTCCACTTT.

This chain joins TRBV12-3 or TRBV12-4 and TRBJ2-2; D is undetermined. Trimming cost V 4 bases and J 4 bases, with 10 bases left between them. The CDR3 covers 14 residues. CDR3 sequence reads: CASSSWIRTGELFF. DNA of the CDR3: TGTGCCAGCAGTTCCTGGATACGCACCGGGGAGCTGTTTTTT.

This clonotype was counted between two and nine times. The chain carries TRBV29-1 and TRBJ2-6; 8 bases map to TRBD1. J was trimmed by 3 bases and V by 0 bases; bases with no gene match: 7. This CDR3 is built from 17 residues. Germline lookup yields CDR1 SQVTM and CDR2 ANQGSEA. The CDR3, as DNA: TGCAGCGTTGAAGATTATAACAGGGGGAGTGGGGCCAACGTCCTGACTTTC. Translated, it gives CSVEDYNRGSGANVLTF.